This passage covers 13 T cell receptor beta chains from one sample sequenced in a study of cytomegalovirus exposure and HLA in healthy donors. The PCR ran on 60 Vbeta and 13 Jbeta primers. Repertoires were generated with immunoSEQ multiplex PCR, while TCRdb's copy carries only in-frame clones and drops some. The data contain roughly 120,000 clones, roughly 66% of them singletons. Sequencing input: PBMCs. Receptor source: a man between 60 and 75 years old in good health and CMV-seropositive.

DNA of the CDR3: TGTGCCAGCAGTTTCCAGGGGACGGTCTATTCCTACAATGAGCAGTTCTTC. It encodes CASSFQGTVYSYNEQFF. The genes are TRBV27 and TRBJ2-1; a possible D gene is TRBD1 (6 bases). CDR1 is MNHEY, CDR2 SMNVEV, per germline (reference sequence). The V and J ends lost 3 bases and 1 base respectively, with 16 bases between them. The CDR3 covers 17 residues.

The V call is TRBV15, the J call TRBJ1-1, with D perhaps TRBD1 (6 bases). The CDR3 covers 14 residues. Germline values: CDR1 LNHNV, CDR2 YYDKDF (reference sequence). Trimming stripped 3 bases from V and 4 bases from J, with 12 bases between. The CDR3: CATSSVTGSTEAFF. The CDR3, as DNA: TGTGCCACCAGCAGTGTAACAGGGAGCACTGAAGCTTTCTTT.

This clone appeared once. The DNA for the CDR3 is TGTGCCAGCAGTGAAGGAGGGGGTGGTAATGAAAAACTGTTTTTT. Protein sequence: CASSEGGGGNEKLFF. This rearrangement joins TRBV2 to TRBJ1-4; D may be TRBD1 (6 bases). V lost 1 base, J lost 4 bases, and 10 bases lay in between. In germline, CDR1 is SNHLY, CDR2 FYNNEI. The CDR3 is 15 amino acids.

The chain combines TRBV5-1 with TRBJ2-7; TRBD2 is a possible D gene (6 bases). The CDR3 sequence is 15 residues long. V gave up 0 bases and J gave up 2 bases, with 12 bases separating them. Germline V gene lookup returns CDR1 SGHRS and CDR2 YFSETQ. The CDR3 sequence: CASSLEGGLTYEQYF. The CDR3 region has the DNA TGCGCCAGCAGCTTGGAGGGAGGCCTAACCTACGAGCAGTACTTC. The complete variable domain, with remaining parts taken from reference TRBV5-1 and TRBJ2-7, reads KAGVTQTPRYLIKTRGQQVTLSCSPISGHRSVSWYQQTPGQGLQFLFEYFSETQRNKGNFPGRFSGRQFSNSRSEMNVSTLELGDSALYLCASSLEGGLTYEQYFGPGTRLTVT.

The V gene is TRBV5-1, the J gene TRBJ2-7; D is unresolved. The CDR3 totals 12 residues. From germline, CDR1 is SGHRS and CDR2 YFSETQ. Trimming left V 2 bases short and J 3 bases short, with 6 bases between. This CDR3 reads CASSFDNYEQYF. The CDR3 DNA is TGCGCCAGCAGCTTTGACAACTACGAGCAGTACTTC.

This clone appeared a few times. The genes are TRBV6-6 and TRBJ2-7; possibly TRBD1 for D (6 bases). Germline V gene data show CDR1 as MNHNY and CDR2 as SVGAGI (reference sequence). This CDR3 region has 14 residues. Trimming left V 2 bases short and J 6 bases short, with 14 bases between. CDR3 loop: CASSYPGTPPEQYF. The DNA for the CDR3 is TGTGCCAGCAGTTACCCCGGGACACCACCCGAGCAGTACTTC.

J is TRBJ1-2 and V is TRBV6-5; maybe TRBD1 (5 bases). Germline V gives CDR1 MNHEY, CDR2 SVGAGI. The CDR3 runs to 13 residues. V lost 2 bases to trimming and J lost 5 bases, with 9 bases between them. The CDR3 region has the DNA TGTGCCAGCAGTTACCCGACAGAGTATGGCTACACCTTC. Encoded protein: CASSYPTEYGYTF.

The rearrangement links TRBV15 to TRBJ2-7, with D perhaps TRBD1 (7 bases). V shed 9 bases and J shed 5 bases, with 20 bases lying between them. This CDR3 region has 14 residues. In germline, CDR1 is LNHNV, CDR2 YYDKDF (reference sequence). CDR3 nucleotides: TGTGCCACTAAACGGTCAGGGGGGTTCCACGAGCAGTACTTC. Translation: CATKRSGGFHEQYF.

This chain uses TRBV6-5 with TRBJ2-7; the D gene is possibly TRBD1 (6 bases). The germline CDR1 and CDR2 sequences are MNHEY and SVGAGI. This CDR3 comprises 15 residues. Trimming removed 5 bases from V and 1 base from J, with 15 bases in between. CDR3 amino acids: CASSINRDTSYEQYF. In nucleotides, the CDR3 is TGTGCCAGCAGTATTAACCGGGACACATCCTACGAGCAGTACTTC.

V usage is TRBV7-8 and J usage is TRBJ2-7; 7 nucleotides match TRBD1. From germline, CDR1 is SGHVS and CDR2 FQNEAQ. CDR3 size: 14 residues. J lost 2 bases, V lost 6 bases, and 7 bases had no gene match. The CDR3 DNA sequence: TGTGCCAGCAGTCGCGTCGGACAGGCCTACGAGCAGTACTTC. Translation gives CASSRVGQAYEQYF.

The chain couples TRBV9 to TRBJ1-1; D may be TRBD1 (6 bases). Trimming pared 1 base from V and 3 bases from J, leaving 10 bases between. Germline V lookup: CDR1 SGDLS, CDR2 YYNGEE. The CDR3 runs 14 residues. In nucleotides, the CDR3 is TGTGCCAGCAGCGTACAGGGGTGGGACACTGAAGCTTTCTTT. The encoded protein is CASSVQGWDTEAFF.

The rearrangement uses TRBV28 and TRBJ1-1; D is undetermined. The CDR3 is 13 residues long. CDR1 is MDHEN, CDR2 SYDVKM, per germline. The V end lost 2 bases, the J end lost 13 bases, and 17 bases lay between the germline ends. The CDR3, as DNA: TGTGCCAGCAGTTTAAGCGTACCTGGAGAGTGTTTCTTT. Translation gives CASSLSVPGECFF. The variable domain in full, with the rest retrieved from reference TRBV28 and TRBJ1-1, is DVKVTQSSRYLVKRTGEKVFLECVQDMDHENMFWYRQDPGLGLRLIYFSYDVKMKEKGDIPEGYSVSREKKERFSLILESASTNQTSMYLCASSLSVPGECFFGQGTRLTVV.

Here the CDR3 reads CASSPQGGGSPLHF. Written as DNA, the CDR3 is TGTGCCAGCAGCCCCCAGGGCGGGGGTTCACCCCTCCACTTT. The chain uses TRBV7-2 and TRBJ1-6, with a possible D match to TRBD1 (5 bases). This CDR3 region has 14 residues. Germline lookup yields CDR1 SGHTA and CDR2 FQGNSA. V was pared by 5 bases and J by 9 bases, with 14 bases between.